One and the same sample provided the 32 T cell receptor beta chains below, sequenced in a study of cytomegalovirus exposure and HLA in healthy donors. The assay was immunoSEQ multiplex PCR, and TCRdb's table has in-frame clones only and misses some. This repertoire shows 140,000 or so clones, 80% to 95% found once; its top ten account for about 0.75%. The sample consisted of PBMCs. These receptors originate from a man between 18 and 35 years old in good health and CMV-seronegative.

The chain couples TRBV27 to TRBJ2-7, with 9 bases aligning to TRBD2. CDR1 and CDR2 from the germline V gene are MNHEY and SMNVEV (reference sequence). The CDR3 is made up of 15 amino acids. V lost 5 bases and J lost 2; bases outside the gene matches: 7. The CDR3 DNA reads as TGTGCCAGCAGTCCAAGACTAGCGGAAGCCTACGAGCAGTACTTC. It yields the protein CASSPRLAEAYEQYF.

The sample holds a few counts of this clone. The chain's CDR3 is CASSYGGRQETPLHF. The CDR3, as DNA: TGTGCCAGCAGTTACGGGGGCCGACAGGAAACACCCCTCCACTTT. The rearrangement links TRBV6-5 to TRBJ1-6; a weak D match, TRBD1 (6 bases). The ends were cut back, 2 bases at V and 11 bases at J, with 16 bases in the middle. The germline V gene encodes CDR1 MNHEY and CDR2 SVGAGI. This CDR3 is 15 amino acids long.

The J gene is TRBJ2-4, the V gene TRBV7-9, with 9 bases that match TRBD1. Unmatched junction bases numbered 9, after V lost 7 bases and J lost 5 bases. The CDR3 totals 15 residues. Germline V gene lookup returns CDR1 SEHNR and CDR2 FQNEAQ (reference sequence). CDR3 bases: TGTGCCAGCATGGACAGGGGAGAGGGCCAAAACATTCAGTACTTC. It specifies CASMDRGEGQNIQYF.

The J gene is TRBJ2-1, the V gene TRBV29-1, with TRBD2 matching 8 bases. V lost 4 bases and J lost 5; bases outside the gene matches: 4. Germline V lookup: CDR1 SQVTM, CDR2 ANQGSEA. CDR3 length equals 13 residues. The CDR3 DNA follows: TGCAGCGTTGGACTAGCGACAAACAATGAGCAGTTCTTC. This gives the protein CSVGLATNNEQFF.

The chain couples TRBV7-9 to TRBJ1-2; a weak D match, TRBD1 (6 bases). Germline loops: CDR1 SEHNR, CDR2 FQNEAQ (reference sequence). Trimming cost V 4 bases and J 1 base, with 13 bases left between them. This CDR3 spans 15 amino acids. The CDR3 sequence is CASSSGGQNNYGYTF. In nucleotides, the CDR3 is TGTGCCAGCAGCTCCGGAGGACAGAATAACTATGGCTACACCTTC.

The chain uses TRBV19 and TRBJ2-5, with TRBD2 matching 13 bases. Per the germline V gene, CDR1 is LNHDA and CDR2 is SQIVND (reference sequence). The J segment lost 5 bases and the V segment lost 5 bases, leaving 5 bases of the junction unmatched. CDR3 length equals 15 residues. The CDR3 is CASSGGLAGVETQYF. The DNA of the CDR3 is TGTGCCAGTAGTGGCGGACTAGCGGGAGTTGAGACCCAGTACTTC. The full variable domain, its missing parts supplied by reference TRBV19 and TRBJ2-5, is DGGITQSPKYLFRKEGQNVTLSCEQNLNHDAMYWYRQDPGQGLRLIYYSQIVNDFQKGDIAEGYSVSREKKESFPLTVTSAQKNPTAFYLCASSGGLAGVETQYFGPGTRLLVL.

This clone has a single count. The chain combines TRBV6-5 with TRBJ2-5; TRBD1 might be the D (5 bases). CDR3 size: 13 residues. The germline gives CDR1 MNHEY, CDR2 SVGAGI. The V gene lost 6 bases and the J gene lost 6 bases, with 14 bases spanning the gap. The CDR3, as DNA: TGTGCCAGCAGCCCCTCAAGGGGAAAGACCCAGTACTTC. Translated: CASSPSRGKTQYF.

The chain couples TRBV15 to TRBJ1-5; the D is unclear. Per germline, CDR1 LNHNV and CDR2 YYDKDF (reference sequence). The CDR3 is 14 residues long. V lost 6 bases to trimming and J lost 5 bases, with 14 bases between them. The CDR3 loop is CATRSAEDYQPQHF. CDR3 in DNA: TGTGCCACCAGGTCGGCAGAGGACTATCAGCCCCAGCATTTT.

The DNA for the CDR3 is TGCGCCAGCAGCTTGGGTCGGATGGGCAACACCGGGGAGCTGTTTTTT. It translates to CASSLGRMGNTGELFF. The genes are TRBV5-1 and TRBJ2-2; D gene ambiguous. The CDR3 sequence is 16 residues long. The ends were cut back, 0 bases at V and 2 bases at J, with 11 bases in the middle. CDR1 is SGHRS and CDR2 is YFSETQ in the germline V gene.

The CDR3: CASREGQGFSGNTIYF. CDR3 nucleotide sequence: TGTGCCAGCAGGGAGGGACAGGGGTTCTCTGGAAACACCATATATTTT. The gene calls are TRBV2 and TRBJ1-3, with 10 bases that match TRBD1. The CDR3 runs 16 residues. Per germline, CDR1 SNHLY and CDR2 FYNNEI. The ends lost 6 bases at V and 0 bases at J; junction bases unmatched: 5. Filled out from reference TRBV2 and TRBJ1-3, the complete variable domain reads EPEVTQTPSHQVTQMGQEVILRCVPISNHLYFYWYRQILGQKVEFLVSFYNNEISEKSEIFDDQFSVERPDGSNFTLKIRSTKLEDSAMYFCASREGQGFSGNTIYFGEGSWLTVV.

This chain connects TRBV11-2 to TRBJ2-7, with TRBD2 identical over 8 bases. V was pared by 3 bases and J by 6 bases, with 4 bases of the junction left unmatched. This CDR3 spans 13 amino acids. Looked up from germline, CDR1 is SGHAT and CDR2 is FQNNGV. CDR3 nucleotides: TGTGCCAGCAGCTTCCCGGGGGGGGGCGAGCAGTACTTC. This encodes CASSFPGGGEQYF. Variable domain in full (rest from reference TRBV11-2 and TRBJ2-7): EAGVAQSPRYKIIEKRQSVAFWCNPISGHATLYWYQQILGQGPKLLIQFQNNGVVDDSQLPKDRFSAERLKGVDSTLKIQPAKLEDSAVYLCASSFPGGGEQYFGPGTRLTVT.

This clone was counted between two and nine times. J is TRBJ2-7 and V is TRBV5-1; 7 nucleotides match TRBD2. The junction had 12 bases not matched to a gene; V was cut back by 4 bases and J by 5 bases. The CDR3 is 15 amino acids. Germline V CDR1 and CDR2: SGHRS, YFSETQ. The CDR3 sequence is CASSAEGLFGDEQYF. The CDR3 DNA follows: TGCGCCAGCAGCGCAGAGGGACTATTCGGGGACGAGCAGTACTTC. Variable domain in full (rest from reference TRBV5-1 and TRBJ2-7): KAGVTQTPRYLIKTRGQQVTLSCSPISGHRSVSWYQQTPGQGLQFLFEYFSETQRNKGNFPGRFSGRQFSNSRSEMNVSTLELGDSALYLCASSAEGLFGDEQYFGPGTRLTVT.

The chain recombines TRBV9 with TRBJ1-2, with 9 bases fitting TRBD1. CDR1 is SGDLS and CDR2 is YYNGEE in the germline V gene. The CDR3 consists of 17 residues. V trimming: 0 bases; J trimming: 0 bases; junction bases outside the gene matches: 6. The CDR3 DNA sequence: TGTGCCAGCAGCGTAGTGATTGGGGACAGGGCTAACTATGGCTACACCTTC. Its translation: CASSVVIGDRANYGYTF.

The CDR3 loop is CASRDGQGADGYTF. CDR3 coding DNA: TGTGCCAGCAGGGATGGACAGGGGGCAGATGGCTACACCTTC. The J gene is TRBJ1-2, the V gene TRBV7-8; 11 bases are a match to TRBD1. Germline V gene sequence: CDR1 SGHVS, CDR2 FQNEAQ. There are 14 residues in the CDR3. With 6 bases clipped from V and 6 bases from J, the junction kept 6 bases outside the gene matches.

The rearrangement uses TRBV4-2 and TRBJ1-6; 9 nucleotides align to TRBD1. Germline CDR1 is LGHNA and CDR2 is YNFKEQ. With V trimmed by 4 bases and J by 9 bases, 22 bases remained unmatched. The CDR3 length is 20 residues. CDR3: CASSRLNEGQGRLRSSPLHF. CDR3 bases: TGTGCCAGCAGCCGATTAAATGAGGGACAGGGTAGGCTTCGGTCTTCACCCCTCCACTTT.

This clone has a handful of counts. This rearrangement joins TRBV6-6 to TRBJ2-5; 9 nucleotides match TRBD1. V lost 5 bases and J lost 5; bases outside the gene matches: 6. This CDR3 is 14 amino acids long. Germline V gene data show CDR1 as MNHNY and CDR2 as SVGAGI (reference sequence). CDR3 region: CASSIQGAGETQYF. The CDR3 region has the DNA TGTGCCAGCAGTATACAGGGGGCTGGCGAGACCCAGTACTTC.

This sequence joins TRBV9 and TRBJ2-3; 7 nucleotides align to TRBD1. The ends lost 4 bases at V and 3 bases at J; junction bases unmatched: 8. This CDR3 has 15 amino acids. Germline CDR1 reads SGDLS; CDR2 reads YYNGEE. Here the CDR3 DNA reads TGTGCCAGCAGCTCAAGACAGGGCGGGACAGATACGCAGTATTTT. Translated, it gives CASSSRQGGTDTQYF.

The chain links TRBV5-1 to TRBJ1-1, with D hard to call. V was pared by 7 bases and J by 0 bases, with 19 bases between. This CDR3 has 16 residues. CDR1 and CDR2 from the germline V gene are SGHRS and YFSETQ. CDR3 sequence (DNA): TGCGCCAGCCGACTAAGGGTAGGCACAATGAACACTGAAGCTTTCTTT. Translated, it gives CASRLRVGTMNTEAFF.

This rearrangement joins TRBV19 to TRBJ2-5; 7 bases are a match to TRBD1. In germline, CDR1 is LNHDA, CDR2 SQIVND (reference sequence). The CDR3 extends over 15 amino acids. V lost 2 bases, J lost 2 bases, and 5 bases stayed unmatched. The CDR3 DNA sequence: TGTGCCAGTAGTATACAATCGACAGGGCAAGAGACCCAGTACTTC. This sequence encodes CASSIQSTGQETQYF.

The rearrangement joins TRBV9 to TRBJ1-2; D unresolved. CDR3 length equals 14 residues. V was pared by 0 bases and J by 1 base, with 7 bases between. CDR1 SGDLS and CDR2 YYNGEE come from the germline V gene. CDR3 sequence reads: CASSVEHRNYGYTF. Written as DNA, the CDR3 is TGTGCCAGCAGCGTAGAGCACCGTAACTATGGCTACACCTTC.

The chain combines TRBV4-3 with TRBJ2-6; D is possibly TRBD1 (5 bases). The CDR3 has 15 residues. V lost 4 bases, J lost 0 bases, and 7 bases lay in between. The germline CDR1 and CDR2 sequences are LGHNA and YSLEER. CDR3 sequence reads: CASSLTVSGANVLTF. The DNA of the CDR3 is TGCGCCAGCAGCCTGACAGTCTCTGGGGCCAACGTCCTGACTTTC.

On this clone: The identical CDR3 is also encoded by other nucleotide sequences in the sample. The gene calls are TRBV18 and TRBJ1-1, with D uncertain. Germline-derived CDR1 and CDR2 are KGHSH and LQKENI. CDR3 length: 12 amino acids. Trimming cost V 4 bases and J 1 base, with 4 bases left between them. CDR3 sequence: CASSRQNTEAFF. The CDR3 DNA sequence: TGTGCCAGCTCACGGCAGAACACTGAAGCTTTCTTT.

The rearrangement links TRBV6-5 to TRBJ2-3; 7 bases match TRBD1. Trimming at V came to 2 bases and at J to 1 base, leaving 3 bases not matched to a gene. The CDR3 is 15 residues long. Germline CDR1 and CDR2: MNHEY and SVGAGI. The CDR3 DNA is TGTGCCAGCAGTTACGGGGACAGACGCACAGATACGCAGTATTTT. Translated: CASSYGDRRTDTQYF.

This rearrangement joins TRBV5-6 to TRBJ1-5; D is unclear. The CDR3 contains 14 residues. The germline gives CDR1 SGHDT, CDR2 YYEEEE. Trimming removed 1 base at V and 1 base at J, with 6 bases between. The CDR3 reads CASSLFRSNQPQHF. The CDR3, as DNA: TGTGCCAGCAGCTTGTTCCGGAGCAATCAGCCCCAGCATTTT.

The count of this clone is one. The chain combines TRBV11-3 with TRBJ2-1; the match to TRBD2 covers 8 bases. Germline assignment: CDR1 SGHNT and CDR2 YENEEA. The CDR3 contains 16 residues. V trimming: 5 bases; J trimming: 9 bases; junction bases outside the gene matches: 15. The CDR3: CASSPAPGLDGLEQFF. CDR3 DNA sequence: TGTGCCAGCAGCCCCGCCCCGGGACTAGATGGTCTTGAGCAGTTCTTC.

The chain has TRBV11-2 and TRBJ1-2, with D hard to call. V dropped 5 bases and J dropped 7 bases, with 14 bases sitting between them. In germline, CDR1 is SGHAT, CDR2 FQNNGV. This CDR3 comprises 13 residues. The CDR3 DNA is TGTGCCAGCAGCCCTCAGGAGCGGAGTGGCTACACCTTC. Protein product: CASSPQERSGYTF. The variable domain in full, completed from reference TRBV11-2 and TRBJ1-2, reads EAGVAQSPRYKIIEKRQSVAFWCNPISGHATLYWYQQILGQGPKLLIQFQNNGVVDDSQLPKDRFSAERLKGVDSTLKIQPAKLEDSAVYLCASSPQERSGYTFGSGTRLTVV.

This sequence joins TRBV15 and TRBJ2-1, with 7 nucleotides matching TRBD2. The V gene end was trimmed by 5 bases and the J gene end by 10 bases; junction bases not matched to a gene: 14. CDR1 LNHNV and CDR2 YYDKDF come from the germline V gene (reference sequence). The CDR3 length is 15 residues. DNA of the CDR3: TGTGCCACCAGCCTCGATAGCGGGCCTTCATGGGAGCAGTTCTTC. As protein: CATSLDSGPSWEQFF.

The chain is built from TRBV28 and TRBJ1-2, with D possibly TRBD1 on 6 matching bases. This CDR3 is built from 19 residues. Trimming took 4 bases from V and 3 from J, leaving 27 bases between them. Germline V CDR1 and CDR2: MDHEN, SYDVKM. The CDR3 protein is CASSSPKTGTPLPYYGYTF. CDR3 nucleotides: TGTGCCAGCAGTTCTCCTAAGACCGGGACACCTCTCCCCTACTATGGCTACACCTTC.

The chain couples TRBV19 to TRBJ2-3; 11 bases are a match to TRBD1. From germline, CDR1 is LNHDA and CDR2 SQIVND (reference sequence). The CDR3 is 15 amino acids. J lost 4 bases, V lost 7 bases, and 7 bases had no gene match. The CDR3 reads CASKDRGRLPDTQYF. The CDR3 nucleotides are TGTGCCAGTAAGGACAGGGGGCGTTTACCAGATACGCAGTATTTT.

V usage is TRBV6-5 and J usage is TRBJ2-5, with a tentative D call TRBD1 (5 bases). From germline, CDR1 is MNHEY and CDR2 SVGAGI. The CDR3 spans 14 residues. Trimming left V 0 bases short and J 4 bases short, with 9 bases between. In nucleotides, the CDR3 is TGTGCCAGCAGTTACTCTCAGGGTTTAGAGACCCAGTACTTC. Its protein is CASSYSQGLETQYF.

This sequence joins TRBV7-9 and TRBJ2-4, with TRBD2 identical over 8 bases. V shed 5 bases and J 11 bases; nucleotides not matched to a gene: 14. This CDR3 contains 15 residues. The germline gives CDR1 SEHNR, CDR2 FQNEAQ (reference sequence). The CDR3 bases are TGTGCCAGCAGCCCCCGCACCGGGACTAGGAGCTTTCAGTACTTC. Encoded protein: CASSPRTGTRSFQYF.

V and J are TRBV9 and TRBJ1-2, with 8 bases that match TRBD1. Germline CDR1 is SGDLS and CDR2 is YYNGEE. CDR3 size: 18 residues. The V segment lost 1 base and the J segment 0 bases; nucleotides outside the gene matches: 11. Here the CDR3 DNA reads TGTGCCAGCAGCGTATTCCCTGGACAGGGCCTAGCTAACTATGGCTACACCTTC. It is translated as CASSVFPGQGLANYGYTF.